The 20 T cell receptor beta chains below were found in one sample sequenced in a study of CD8+CD57+ T cells in acquired aplastic anemia. The study profiled TCR beta VDJ and CDR3 using genomic DNA as template. TCRdb fed the reads into MiXCR, producing one record per CDR3 protein. The table records hundreds of thousands of distinct CDR3 sequences, approximately 79% of them present only once. The sequenced patients had an expansion of CD8+CD57+ cells seen by flow cytometry. Sequencing was carried out using sorted CD4+, CD8+, or CD8+CD57+ T cells (not recorded which) from PBMCs. All receptors derive from a human donor with aplastic anemia.

Of note for this clonotype: Since the CDR3 does not end with the conserved phenylalanine or tryptophan, this likely comes from a read error. Because the CDR3's place on the DNA is in doubt, the DNA is left out and the CDR3 is given as listed by TCRdb. The rearrangement links TRBV7-2 to TRBJ2-3; no DNA check was done on the table's D call, TRBD2. CDR1 and CDR2 from the germline V gene are SGHTA and FQGNSA. The CDR3 length equals 13 residues, ends included. This CDR3 reads CASSLGGAGPLYG.

As to this clonotype: The junction departs from germline at one end; a sequencing error may be responsible. The chain couples TRBV7-3 to TRBJ1-6; D remains unclear. The CDR3 consists of 15 residues. Germline V gene sequence: CDR1 SGHTA, CDR2 FQGTGA. CDR3 sequence (DNA): TGTGCCAGCAGCATCAGCGGAGGCGGGATAGATACGCAGCGCTTT. It translates to CASSISGGGIDTQRF.

On this clonotype: Without the conserved terminal phenylalanine or tryptophan, this CDR3 likely stems from a read error. The DNA is left out, because the CDR3 cannot be placed on it with certainty; the CDR3 is given as TCRdb lists it. The chain has TRBV2 and TRBJ2-2; TRBD1 is the table's D call and was not checked against the DNA. Counting both end residues, the CDR3 totals 15 amino acids. CDR1 and CDR2 (germline): SNHLY, FYNNEI. This CDR3 reads CASGDRGTDTQYLVP.

The genes are TRBV29-1 and TRBJ2-3; tentatively, D is TRBD2 (5 bases). Per the germline V gene, CDR1 is SQVTM and CDR2 is ANQGSEA. The CDR3 contains 14 residues. V was pared by 6 bases and J by 2 bases, with 15 bases between. CDR3 in amino acids: CSVIEGLSTDTQYF. The CDR3 DNA reads as TGCAGCGTGATAGAGGGCTTATCCACAGATACGCAGTATTTT.

The chain carries TRBV7-9 and TRBJ2-1; TRBD2 matches 8 bases. V lost 1 base and J lost 12; bases outside the gene matches: 11. This CDR3 has 15 residues. CDR1 and CDR2 from the germline V gene are SEHNR and FQNEAQ (reference sequence). The CDR3 reads CASSLGLAYGNRQFF. CDR3 in DNA: TGTGCCAGCAGCTTAGGACTAGCGTACGGGAATAGGCAGTTCTTC.

The count of this clonotype is one. A much bigger clone sits one base away, suggesting this may be a read error. V usage is TRBV7-6 and J usage is TRBJ1-1, with TRBD1 as a possible D gene (6 bases). Per the germline V gene, CDR1 is SGHVS and CDR2 is FNYEAQ. The CDR3 spans 15 residues. The V gene lost 6 bases and the J gene lost 14 bases, with 28 bases spanning the gap. The CDR3 nucleotides are TGTGCCAGCAGTTCAGACAGGAGCAATTCACCCCTCCACTTCTTT. It specifies CASSSDRSNSPLHFF.

The rearrangement joins TRBV7-3 to TRBJ2-3; D might be TRBD1 (6 bases). Germline-derived CDR1 and CDR2 are SGHTA and FQGTGA. Trimming removed 7 bases from V and 11 bases from J, with 28 bases in between. This CDR3 has 16 amino acids. The DNA of the CDR3 is TGTGCCAGCACAAGACAGGCCAACGCCGTTGAACACTGGCAGTATTTT. Its translation is CASTRQANAVEHWQYF.

Concerning this clonotype: The CDR3 ends on some other residue instead of the conserved phenylalanine or tryptophan, so this is likely a read error. The DNA is omitted, as the CDR3 cannot be located on it reliably, and the CDR3 follows TCRdb's listing. The chain is built from TRBV9 and TRBJ2-3; the table assigns TRBD1, which was not confirmed against the DNA. The germline V gene has CDR1 SGDLS and CDR2 YYNGEE. The CDR3 sequence runs 13 residues, both termini included. CDR3 loop: CASSIGDSYKNEL.

Regarding this clonotype: At one end, the junction sequence differs from germline, possibly due to a read error. This sequence joins TRBV5-1 and TRBJ2-3; possibly TRBD1 or TRBD2 for D (5 bases each). The CDR3 spans 14 residues. The germline V gene encodes CDR1 SGHRS and CDR2 YFSETQ. The CDR3 protein is CASSLAHGTNTQYF. The CDR3 region has the DNA TGTGCCAGCAGCTTAGCCCACGGGACCAATACGCAGTATTTT.

To note about this clonotype: Because it lacks the conserved phenylalanine or tryptophan at the end, this CDR3 is likely a read error. This chain links TRBV2 with TRBJ2-3, with D possibly being TRBD2 (6 bases). Gene TRBJ2-2 matches the end of the DNA better, so the J call may be wrong. The CDR3 runs 14 residues. CDR1 is SNHLY, CDR2 FYNNEI, per germline. Written as DNA, the CDR3 is TGTGCCAGCAGTGACGGAGGGATTCCCGACCCGCTGTTTTGT. Translating it yields CASSDGGIPDPLFC.

With respect to this clonotype: Germline and junction disagree at one end, which may indicate a read error. The rearrangement links TRBV7-9 to TRBJ2-2; a possible D gene is TRBD1 (6 bases). The CDR3 runs to 12 residues. Germline assignment: CDR1 SEHNR and CDR2 FQNEAQ (reference sequence). The CDR3 here is CASSSGPGEQTF. DNA for the CDR3: TGTGCCAGCAGCTCAGGGCCAGGGGAGCAGACATTT.

Remarks on this clonotype: In this CDR3 the conserved last residue, phenylalanine or tryptophan, is missing, so a read error is likely. Because the CDR3's place on the DNA is in doubt, the DNA is left out and the CDR3 is given as listed by TCRdb. This sequence joins TRBV7-9 and TRBJ2-3; the table gives TRBD2 as D, unverified against the DNA. The CDR3 comprises 13 residues, both ends counted. Germline loops: CDR1 SEHNR, CDR2 FQNEAQ (reference sequence). The CDR3 here is CASSFVHGGETQY.

The chain links TRBV9 to TRBJ1-6; D gene ambiguous. The CDR3 has 15 residues. V lost 1 base and J 8 bases, leaving 13 bases between the germline ends. Germline V gene sequence: CDR1 SGDLS, CDR2 YYNGEE. The DNA for the CDR3 is TGTGCCAGCAGCGTAAGTAACACCGGAGATTCACCCCTCCACTTT. Translating gives CASSVSNTGDSPLHF.

V gene TRBV15 combines with J gene TRBJ2-5; maybe TRBD1 (5 bases). Germline values: CDR1 LNHNV, CDR2 YYDKDF (reference sequence). V dropped 3 bases and J dropped 1 base, with 15 bases sitting between them. The CDR3 contains 16 residues. This CDR3 is CATSSGGHGAQETQYF. The CDR3 bases are TGTGCCACCAGCAGCGGCGGACATGGGGCCCAAGAGACCCAGTACTTC.

This clonotype has just a few counts. The V gene is TRBV11-1, the J gene TRBJ2-7, with 8 nucleotides matching TRBD2. CDR3 size: 16 residues. CDR1 is SGHAT, CDR2 FQDESV, per germline (reference sequence). CDR3 protein: CASSVAGSGSGYEQYV. In nucleotides, the CDR3 is TGTGCCAGCAGCGTAGCGGGGAGCGGGAGTGGGTACGAGCAGTACGTC.

This chain uses TRBV7-8 with TRBJ2-7; 9 bases align to TRBD1. The CDR3 has 14 amino acids. Unmatched junction bases numbered 1, after V lost 1 base and J lost 3 bases. Germline V lookup: CDR1 SGHVS, CDR2 FQNEAQ. The CDR3 loop reads CASSLVGQGYEQYF. In DNA, the CDR3 is TGTGCCAGCAGCTTAGTGGGACAGGGCTACGAGCAGTACTTC.

Details on this clonotype: It is likely a read error, because the conserved phenylalanine at the end of the CDR3 is missing. The limits of the CDR3 on the DNA are not certain, so only TCRdb's listed CDR3 is given. The chain recombines TRBV7-8 with TRBJ2-3; the table names TRBD1, a call not compared with the DNA. Per the germline V gene, CDR1 is SGHVS and CDR2 is FQNEAQ. Termini included, the CDR3 measures 14 amino acids. The CDR3: CASSFAPDGTALYY.

The sample holds one count of this clonotype. The rearrangement links TRBV11-2 to TRBJ2-5, with 11 bases that match TRBD2. Looked up from germline, CDR1 is SGHAT and CDR2 is FQNNGV. The CDR3 consists of 15 residues. With 4 bases clipped from V and 5 bases from J, the junction kept 6 bases outside the gene matches. Here the CDR3 DNA reads TGTGCCAGCAGCTATAGCGGGGGGGTCGGGGAGACCCAGTACTTC. This encodes CASSYSGGVGETQYF. Complete variable domain (other parts from reference TRBV11-2 and TRBJ2-5): EAGVAQSPRYKIIEKRQSVAFWCNPISGHATLYWYQQILGQGPKLLIQFQNNGVVDDSQLPKDRFSAERLKGVDSTLKIQPAKLEDSAVYLCASSYSGGVGETQYFGPGTRLLVL.

This clonotype is a singleton in its sample. The chain links TRBV7-6 to TRBJ2-5, with D maybe TRBD1 (5 bases). CDR3 length: 16 amino acids. From germline, CDR1 is SGHVS and CDR2 FNYEAQ. The V gene lost 2 bases and the J gene lost 1 base, with 14 bases spanning the gap. DNA of the CDR3: TGTGCCAGCAGCTTACCTTCGGCAGGGCTCCAAGAGACCCAGTACTTC. This gives the protein CASSLPSAGLQETQYF. Combining the CDR3 with reference TRBV7-6 and TRBJ2-5 gives the whole variable domain GAGVSQSPRYKVTKRGQDVALRCDPISGHVSLYWYRQALGQGPEFLTYFNYEAQQDKSGLPNDRFSAERPEGSISTLTIQRTEQRDSAMYRCASSLPSAGLQETQYFGPGTRLLVL.

This chain connects TRBV9 to TRBJ2-5; perhaps TRBD2 as D (6 bases). Germline V gene data show CDR1 as SGDLS and CDR2 as YYNGEE. This CDR3 is built from 12 residues. V was pared by 7 bases and J by 11 bases, with 18 bases between. CDR3 region: CASGGARNTQYF. The CDR3 coding sequence is TGTGCCAGCGGAGGGGCTAGGAACACTCAGTACTTC.